This T cell receptor beta chain was profiled in a study of tumor and adjacent non-tumor tissue in lung cancer. Overall study: The patients, roughly eleven men and roughly 5 women, were roughly 30 to 76 with stage I to III disease. Study findings and constraints: Tumor tissue had significantly higher TCR diversity than normal lung.

A modified ARM-PCR protocol with three rounds of nested PCR amplified TCRbeta. TCRdb analysed the multiplex PCR reads with MiXCR anew, one entry per CDR3 protein. Here the sample spans about 110,000 distinct CDR3 sequences, 84% being singletons. In regard to this clonotype: Its antigen is still unknown. At one boundary the junction diverges from the germline segment, which might be a read error.

The template was RNA from unsorted bulk tissue. The CDR3 is made up of 14 amino acids. Per the germline V gene, CDR1 is MNHEY and CDR2 is SVGEGT. The receptor's source is a man in his 70s with non-small cell lung cancer. The sample consisted of lung tumor tissue. The chain carries TRBV6-2 or TRBV6-3 and TRBJ2-1; tentative D call: TRBD2 (6 bases). This chain's CDR3 is CASSYGREYNEQSF. The CDR3 DNA reads as TGTGCCAGCAGTTACGGTCGGGAGTACAATGAGCAGTCCTTC.